What follows are 20 T cell receptor beta chains derived from one specimen sequenced in a study of T-cell memory formation after mild COVID-19. In TCRdb, the 5' RACE reads were re-called with MiXCR into one record per CDR3 protein. The sample records 280,000 or so distinct CDR3 sequences, more than 15% being singletons. The sequenced sample consisted of PBMCs or a T cell subset sorted from them (not recorded which). Receptors originate from a man younger than 35 who had mild COVID-19 (a few samples of this study predate the infection). Cell type and time point are not known.

The chain couples TRBV6-6 to TRBJ1-5; 8 bases match TRBD1. V trimming: 4 bases; J trimming: 5 bases; junction bases outside the gene matches: 7. Germline CDR1 MNHNY, CDR2 SVGAGI (reference sequence). CDR3 size: 15 residues. The CDR3 loop reads CASSWRTGRHQPQHF. The DNA of the CDR3 is TGTGCCAGCAGTTGGCGGACAGGGAGACATCAGCCCCAGCATTTT.

This clonotype was seen a few times. The chain joins TRBV7-2 to TRBJ1-1; TRBD1 matches at 9 bases. Looked up from germline, CDR1 is SGHTA and CDR2 is FQGNSA. CDR3 length: 12 residues. V shed 6 bases and J 11 bases; nucleotides not matched to a gene: 7. In DNA form, the CDR3 reads TGTGCCAGCAGTCACGATGACAGGGGGGCTTTCTTT. The encoded protein is CASSHDDRGAFF. Together with reference TRBV7-2 and TRBJ1-1, the CDR3 gives the full variable domain: GAGVSQSPSNKVTEKGKDVELRCDPISGHTALYWYRQSLGQGLEFLIYFQGNSAPDKSGLPSDRFSAERTGGSVSTLTIQRTQQEDSAVYLCASSHDDRGAFFGQGTRLTVV.

V is TRBV15 and J is TRBJ2-5; the D call may be TRBD1 or TRBD2 (6 bases each). With 0 bases removed from V and 0 bases from J, the gap between germline ends came to 14 bases. The CDR3 has 17 amino acids. Germline loops: CDR1 LNHNV, CDR2 YYDKDF (reference sequence). CDR3: CATSRDGGGEYQETQYF. CDR3 nucleotides: TGTGCCACCAGCAGAGATGGGGGCGGGGAGTACCAAGAGACCCAGTACTTC.

The V call is TRBV28, the J call TRBJ2-7; D might be TRBD1 (5 bases). The V and J ends lost 6 bases and 1 base respectively, with 16 bases between them. Germline V CDR1 and CDR2: MDHEN, SYDVKM. The length of the CDR3 is 15 residues. CDR3 DNA sequence: TGTGCCAGCAGATCCACAGGTTCAGGGTCCTACGAGCAGTACTTC. Translated: CASRSTGSGSYEQYF.

The rearrangement joins TRBV14 to TRBJ2-1, with D perhaps TRBD1 (5 bases). There are 16 residues in the CDR3. Trimming left V 1 base short and J 7 bases short, with 17 bases between. Germline CDR1 reads SGHDN; CDR2 reads FVKESK. The CDR3 bases are TGTGCCAGCAGCCAAGGGGCAGGGCGGCAGGGAAATGAGCAGTTCTTC. Its translation is CASSQGAGRQGNEQFF. Looking up the rest from reference TRBV14 and TRBJ2-1 gives the full variable domain: EAGVTQFPSHSVIEKGQTVTLRCDPISGHDNLYWYRRVMGKEIKFLLHFVKESKQDESGMPNNRFLAERTGGTYSTLKVQPAELEDSGVYFCASSQGAGRQGNEQFFGPGTRLTVL.

This clonotype was seen more than once but under ten times. Written as DNA, the CDR3 is TGCAGCGCGAAGAGGGCAGATACGCAGTATTTT. Its protein product is CSAKRADTQYF. The rearrangement joins TRBV29-1 to TRBJ2-3, with a possible D match to TRBD2 (5 bases). The length of the CDR3 is 11 residues. CDR1 is SQVTM, CDR2 ANQGSEA, per germline. The V end was cut by 7 bases, the J end by 4 bases, with 9 bases between.

The chain uses TRBV7-9 and TRBJ2-5, with TRBD1 identical over 8 bases. The V gene's germline CDR1 is SEHNR and CDR2 FQNEAQ (reference sequence). J gave up 5 bases and V 4 bases, and 12 bases lay outside the gene matches. This CDR3 comprises 16 residues. The CDR3 DNA sequence: TGTGCCAGCAGCTATCCCGGGACAGGAGGCTTTGAGACCCAGTACTTC. Translated: CASSYPGTGGFETQYF.

J is TRBJ1-4 and V is TRBV11-2, with unresolved D. CDR1 and CDR2 (germline): SGHAT, FQNNGV. The V gene lost 4 bases and the J gene lost 8 bases, with 8 bases spanning the gap. The CDR3 loop spans 12 amino acids. CDR3 loop: CASSSEREKLFF. CDR3 in DNA: TGTGCCAGCAGCTCAGAGCGCGAAAAACTGTTTTTT.

This clonotype has a handful of counts. The CDR3 sequence is CASSRQGETQYF. CDR3 nucleotide sequence: TGCGCCAGCAGCCGGCAGGGGGAGACCCAGTACTTC. The gene calls are TRBV5-1 and TRBJ2-5; a possible D gene is TRBD1 (6 bases). Trimming shortened V by 4 bases and J by 5 bases, and 9 bases separated the two germline ends. The CDR3 is 12 residues long. Germline V CDR1 and CDR2: SGHRS, YFSETQ.

The chain uses TRBV6-6 and TRBJ2-7; 9 nucleotides agree with TRBD1. This CDR3 spans 14 amino acids. V lost 6 bases, J lost 3 bases, and 6 bases stayed unmatched. Germline loops: CDR1 MNHNY, CDR2 SVGAGI (reference sequence). The CDR3 DNA reads as TGTGCCAGCAGGGCCGGACAGGGGAGCTACGAGCAGTACTTC. Translating gives CASRAGQGSYEQYF.

This clonotype showed up just a few times. The chain carries TRBV5-1 and TRBJ2-3; D remains ambiguous. V shed 0 bases and J shed 0 bases, with 5 bases lying between them. CDR3 size: 14 residues. Germline CDR1 and CDR2: SGHRS and YFSETQ. The chain's CDR3 is CASSLEQSTDTQYF. CDR3 nucleotide sequence: TGCGCCAGCAGCTTGGAACAGAGCACAGATACGCAGTATTTT.

In this sample, this clonotype turned up a few times. The chain links TRBV9 to TRBJ1-1; 7 bases fit TRBD1. J was trimmed by 4 bases and V by 3 bases; bases with no gene match: 6. Looked up from germline, CDR1 is SGDLS and CDR2 is YYNGEE. There are 14 residues in the CDR3. This CDR3 reads CASSADPGGTEAFF. CDR3 nucleotides: TGTGCCAGCAGCGCGGACCCAGGGGGCACTGAAGCTTTCTTT.

This clonotype was detected a few times. This chain connects TRBV5-6 to TRBJ1-1, with D unresolved. The CDR3 runs 14 residues. With 4 bases removed from V and 1 base from J, the gap between germline ends came to 11 bases. Germline values: CDR1 SGHDT, CDR2 YYEEEE. CDR3 bases: TGTGCCAGCAGCCCCGACTTATCGAACACTGAAGCTTTCTTT. Translation gives CASSPDLSNTEAFF.

The chain couples TRBV7-6 to TRBJ2-1, with 8 bases aligning to TRBD2. Looked up from germline, CDR1 is SGHVS and CDR2 is FNYEAQ. V was clipped by 5 bases and J by 0 bases; unmatched bases: 12. The CDR3 has 18 amino acids. The chain's CDR3 is CASSPSGSGGRSYNEQFF. The CDR3 nucleotides read TGTGCCAGCAGCCCTAGTGGGAGCGGGGGACGCTCCTACAATGAGCAGTTCTTC.

This chain joins TRBV24-1 and TRBJ2-1; no reliable D call. Trimming removed 3 bases from V and 10 bases from J, with 6 bases in between. Germline lookup yields CDR1 KGHDR and CDR2 SFDVKD. The CDR3 is 11 residues long. The CDR3 loop reads CATSDEGEQFF. The CDR3 DNA reads TGTGCCACCAGTGATGAAGGCGAGCAGTTCTTC.

This clonotype has more than one count but fewer than ten. V is TRBV2 and J is TRBJ1-4, with D unclear. Trimming took 7 bases from V and 8 from J, leaving 8 bases between them. CDR3 size: 11 residues. From germline, CDR1 is SNHLY and CDR2 FYNNEI. The CDR3 region has the DNA TGTGCCAGCACTCTTCTGGAAAAACTGTTTTTT. Protein product: CASTLLEKLFF.

CDR3 residues: CRVPTGSNIQYF. CDR3 DNA sequence: TGCAGAGTGCCGACAGGGTCAAACATTCAGTACTTC. V and J are TRBV29-1 and TRBJ2-4, with 7 bases aligning to TRBD1. The CDR3 totals 12 residues. Germline V gene data show CDR1 as SQVTM and CDR2 as ANQGSEA.

The V and J genes are TRBV7-6 and TRBJ2-5; TRBD1 matches at 8 bases. V lost 2 bases and J lost 5; bases outside the gene matches: 1. Germline V gene data show CDR1 as SGHVS and CDR2 as FNYEAQ. This CDR3 is 13 amino acids long. The CDR3 loop is CASSLNRGETQYF. For the CDR3, the DNA is TGTGCCAGCAGCTTAAACAGGGGGGAGACCCAGTACTTC.

The V and J genes are TRBV5-1 and TRBJ2-7; 10 bases are a match to TRBD1. Per the germline V gene, CDR1 is SGHRS and CDR2 is YFSETQ. The CDR3 has 16 amino acids. With 4 bases clipped from V and 3 bases from J, the junction kept 10 bases outside the gene matches. The CDR3 DNA reads as TGCGCCAGCAGCCATGCCGGGGACAGGGGAAACTACGAGCAGTACTTC. This sequence encodes CASSHAGDRGNYEQYF.

The chain joins TRBV7-9 to TRBJ2-5; perhaps D is TRBD1 or TRBD2 (5 bases each). Trimming removed 5 bases at V and 5 bases at J, with 18 bases between. The germline V gene has CDR1 SEHNR and CDR2 FQNEAQ (reference sequence). The CDR3 has 15 residues. The DNA of the CDR3 is TGTGCCAGCAGCCCTCGGGACCTAGAGGGGGAGACCCAGTACTTC. It codes for CASSPRDLEGETQYF. The full variable domain, its missing parts supplied by reference TRBV7-9 and TRBJ2-5, is DTGVSQNPRHKITKRGQNVTFRCDPISEHNRLYWYRQTLGQGPEFLTYFQNEAQLEKSRLLSDRFSAERPKGSFSTLEIQRTEQGDSAMYLCASSPRDLEGETQYFGPGTRLLVL.